This entry is about one T cell receptor beta chain. What antigen it recognizes has not been identified. Base quality data are lacking; no much larger clone is found one base away. RNA was extracted using the RNeasy kit, and about 0.45 to 1 ug of the RNA was reverse transcribed with random hexamers. The immunoSEQ multiplex PCR assay, covering 54 Vbeta and 13 Jbeta segments, was used to amplify TCR beta CDR3 regions. To correct PCR amplification bias, a synthetic template baseline was used for both primer optimization and computational correction. The paper's processing steps were these. Reads were annotated to V, D and J genes according to IMGT and were analyzed with immunoSEQ Analyzer, with only productive sequences retained. Clonality was computed as one minus Shannon entropy normalized by log2 of the number of productive unique sequences. For each patient and control, public and private clones were evaluated among the 100 most prevalent clones. Clones were defined as Susac-specific if absent from the healthy and MS cohorts, from approximately 1,100 published viral clones and from other ImmuneACCESS disease sequences. TCRdb's own reprocessing of the public reads used fastp at Q25 and MiXCR and kept productive beta chains. Each record represents a unique CDR3 protein, reported with the most common genes and DNA among its rows. The V and J calls were determined by TCRdb, not by the authors. This sample has around 170,000 distinct CDR3 sequences in its table, and roughly 94% of those were observed once. The leading ten clones occupy approximately 0.11% of the sample.

This sample was taken from a study of CD8 T cells in Susac syndrome (dated by TCRdb to between 2018 and 2021). Regarding the research as a whole: Of the Susac syndrome patients who were sequenced, roughly eight were in clinical remission while about six had clinically active disease. The study used repertoire sequencing to test whether antigen drove CD8+ T cell activation and differentiation in Susac syndrome. At blood withdrawal, Susac syndrome patients were therapy-naive, treated with corticosteroids (with IVIg additionally given to some), or treated with IVIg alone. The paper as a whole reports these results and caveats: In the CD4+ T cell repertoire of Susac syndrome patients, clonal expansion was not detected. The TCR sequencing and HLA analysis was acknowledged to have included a relatively small number of individuals.

High-throughput TCR beta sequencing profiled peripheral blood CD8+ and CD4+ T cells from healthy donors, Susac syndrome patients and multiple sclerosis patients. Susac syndrome patients met recently defined diagnostic criteria for definite or probable disease. Bulk CD8+ and CD4+ T cells were purified by magnetic negative isolation, whereas CD8+ TEMRA cells were enriched by FACS. Blood was drawn into EDTA tubes, processed within 24 hours, and PBMCs were isolated by density gradient centrifugation. PBMCs intended for TCR sequencing were cryopreserved in liquid nitrogen and were subsequently thawed in a 37 degrees C water bath. Purity of sorted or isolated CD4+, CD8+ and CD8+ TEMRA cells was at least 90%. CDR1 and CDR2 are drawn from the germline V gene: MNHEY, SVGEGT. Including cysteine and phenylalanine, the CDR3 has 16 amino acids. The read is trimmed to its CDR3 DNA, 48 bases read in frame from base 1. Clipping removes 2 bases from V and 5 bases from J, with 6 as the unmatched junction base count.

The sequencing input was CD4+ T cells from PBMCs. This clonotype was sampled from a human donor with Susac syndrome. The receptor chain draws on TRBV6-2 or TRBV6-3 and TRBJ2-2; TRBD1 agrees with 9 junctional bases. The nucleotide sequence is given as TGTGCCAGCAGTTACCCCACAGGGGGCCGGACCGGGGAGCTGTTTTTT. This gives the protein CASSYPTGGRTGELFF.